The 2 T cell receptor beta chains reported below all come from one sample, sequenced in a study of cytotoxic CD8 clonotypes in ibrutinib-treated CLL (dated by TCRdb to about 2021). The library was produced with the immunoSEQ multiplex PCR assay. TCRdb took this table from immuneACCESS and kept in-frame rearrangements with V and J called. Such tables lack part of the clones; where checked against another copy, unresolved V genes explain under half of the gap, and the rest is unexplained. This sample has some 6,300 clones in its table, and roughly 71% of those were observed once. The ten largest clonotypes hold about 30% of the sample. This material consisted of PBMCs, taken before ibrutinib treatment. These receptors were collected from a human donor with chronic lymphocytic leukemia.

This clone is termed medium-sized. V is TRBV11-3 and J is TRBJ2-3; 8 nucleotides align to TRBD2. The CDR3 extends over 14 amino acids. Per the germline V gene, CDR1 is SGHNT and CDR2 is YENEEA. V lost 2 bases and J lost 3; bases outside the gene matches: 1. CDR3 in amino acids: CASSLTSGTDTQYF. As DNA, the CDR3 is TGTGCCAGCAGCTTAACTAGCGGAACAGATACGCAGTATTTT.

This clone has a handful of counts. The V call is TRBV11-2, the J call TRBJ2-1; TRBD2 aligns across 7 bases. CDR3 size: 14 residues. Germline CDR1 and CDR2: SGHAT and FQNNGV. V lost 8 bases, J lost 0 bases, and 4 bases stayed unmatched. CDR3 region: CASERGDSYNEQFF. In nucleotides, the CDR3 is TGTGCCAGCGAACGGGGGGACTCCTACAATGAGCAGTTCTTC.